This T cell receptor beta chain came from a study of early stage breast cancer tumors. On this clone: As yet, its antigen is unknown.

Each sample had two DNA replicates, roughly 0.5 ug blood or about 1.5 ug tissue. Method: immunoSEQ multiplex PCR; TCRdb's copy keeps in-frame clones and lacks some. The table includes fewer than 75,000 clones, roughly 80% detected once. After removal of 0 bases from V and 3 bases from J, the junction contained 8 bases not matched to a gene. Looked up from germline, CDR1 is SGDLS and CDR2 is YYNGEE. The CDR3 consists of 16 residues. General study points: Commonly generated sequences made up most enriched TCRB sequences shared between patients. Compared with adjacent normal breast tissue, tumors showed roughly 2.4-fold greater T cell density and higher clonality. Blood repertoires resembled normal breast more than tumor.

The chain combines TRBV9 with TRBJ2-7, with TRBD2 matching over 8 bases. Sequencing was done on a sample of blood. This TCR was sampled from a person in their thirties with breast cancer. The CDR3 here is CASSVGGSGINYEQYF. CDR3 in DNA: TGTGCCAGCAGCGTAGGAGGTAGCGGGATAAACTACGAGCAGTACTTC.